Each of the 11 T cell receptor beta chains below was sequenced from the same sample in a study of T cells in Graves' hyperthyroidism and ophthalmopathy. Researchers amplified the TCR beta CDR3 regions from RNA transcripts. HTBI primers were used for first-round RT-PCR of the TCR CDR3. TCRdb independently ran MiXCR on the multiplex PCR reads; one entry per CDR3 protein. The sample includes 500,000 or so distinct CDR3 sequences, 15% to 20% seen only once; the top ten take approximately 15%. The sequencing input was blood. The origin of the receptors is a young woman with Graves' ophthalmopathy.

This clonotype was observed at least ten times. The chain uses TRBV5-6 and TRBJ1-1; tentative D call: TRBD1 (6 bases). Trimming left V 4 bases short and J 8 bases short, with 12 bases between. There are 12 residues in the CDR3. In germline, CDR1 is SGHDT, CDR2 YYEEEE. The CDR3 sequence is CASSTSTGEAFF. CDR3 DNA: TGTGCCAGCAGCACGTCCACAGGGGAAGCTTTCTTT.

The V call is TRBV25-1, the J call TRBJ1-1; 7 bases line up with TRBD1. This CDR3 is built from 13 residues. Germline V gene data show CDR1 as MGHDK and CDR2 as SYGVNS. V lost 7 bases, J lost 3 bases, and 5 bases stayed unmatched. Here the CDR3 DNA reads TGTGCCAGCACGACAGGGATTTACACTGAAGCTTTCTTT. Translation gives CASTTGIYTEAFF.

In this sample, this clonotype turned up many times. The rearrangement links TRBV30 to TRBJ1-2; D possibly corresponds to TRBD1 (5 bases). V lost 1 base, J lost 4 bases, and 13 bases lay in between. Looked up from germline, CDR1 is GTSNPN and CDR2 is SVGIG (reference sequence). The CDR3 sequence is 14 residues long. The CDR3 is CAWSERQLIYGYTF. DNA of the CDR3: TGTGCCTGGAGTGAAAGACAGCTGATCTATGGCTACACCTTC.

This clonotype occurred a few times. The chain uses TRBV9 and TRBJ1-4, with D maybe TRBD1 (5 bases). CDR3 length equals 15 residues. Germline CDR1 reads SGDLS; CDR2 reads YYNGEE. Trimming removed 1 base from V and 3 bases from J, with 10 bases in between. DNA of the CDR3: TGTGCCAGCAGCGTACAGGGATCTGCTAATGAAAAACTGTTTTTT. Protein product: CASSVQGSANEKLFF.

In this sample, this clonotype turned up many times. J is TRBJ2-1 and V is TRBV28; 9 bases align to TRBD2. Trimming at V came to 5 bases and at J to 6 bases, leaving 5 bases not matched to a gene. The germline V gene encodes CDR1 MDHEN and CDR2 SYDVKM. This CDR3 spans 14 amino acids. The chain's CDR3 is CASSVAGDSNEQFF. CDR3 sequence (DNA): TGTGCCAGCAGTGTAGCGGGAGATTCCAATGAGCAGTTCTTC.

This rearrangement joins TRBV28 to TRBJ1-3; tentatively, D is TRBD1 (6 bases). The CDR3 is 16 residues long. Trimming removed 4 bases from V and 1 base from J, with 14 bases in between. Germline V gene sequence: CDR1 MDHEN, CDR2 SYDVKM. This CDR3 is CASSWGGAGSGNTIYF. The CDR3, as DNA: TGTGCCAGCAGTTGGGGGGGGGCCGGGTCTGGAAACACCATATATTTT.

In this sample, this clonotype turned up a few times. The genes are TRBV4-2 and TRBJ2-3, with TRBD2 matching 10 bases. There are 19 residues in the CDR3. CDR1 LGHNA and CDR2 YNFKEQ come from the germline V gene. Germline trimming cut 4 bases from V and 2 bases from J; bases unmatched to any gene: 15. The CDR3 coding sequence is TGTGCCAGCAGCCTTTCCCCGTTTGGTAGCGGGGGGTCCACAGATACGCAGTATTTT. It codes for CASSLSPFGSGGSTDTQYF.

This clonotype occurred many times. The chain employs TRBV12-5 and TRBJ2-2; D uncertain. The germline V gene encodes CDR1 LGHNT and CDR2 FRNRAP. The CDR3 spans 14 residues. V lost 1 base, J lost 7 bases, and 10 bases lay in between. CDR3 in amino acids: CASGLAGRSGELFF. Written as DNA, the CDR3 is TGTGCTAGTGGTTTGGCAGGACGTAGCGGGGAGCTGTTTTTT.

At least ten counts were recorded for this clonotype. This sequence joins TRBV5-1 and TRBJ2-1; the D gene is possibly TRBD1 (6 bases). V was shortened by 6 bases and J by 7 bases, with 14 bases between the two germline ends. CDR3 length equals 13 residues. Germline V CDR1 and CDR2: SGHRS, YFSETQ. This chain's CDR3 is CASKNQGRNEQFF. The DNA for the CDR3 is TGCGCCAGCAAAAATCAGGGGCGAAATGAGCAGTTCTTC.

V gene TRBV5-1 combines with J gene TRBJ2-4, with D unclear. Trimming removed 0 bases from V and 0 bases from J, with 10 bases in between. CDR1 and CDR2 from the germline V gene are SGHRS and YFSETQ. The CDR3 extends over 16 amino acids. As DNA, the CDR3 is TGCGCCAGCAGCTTGGAGGCAGGCTTAGCCAAAAACATTCAGTACTTC. Protein sequence: CASSLEAGLAKNIQYF. The full variable domain, its missing parts supplied by reference TRBV5-1 and TRBJ2-4, is KAGVTQTPRYLIKTRGQQVTLSCSPISGHRSVSWYQQTPGQGLQFLFEYFSETQRNKGNFPGRFSGRQFSNSRSEMNVSTLELGDSALYLCASSLEAGLAKNIQYFGAGTRLSVL.

In this sample, this clonotype turned up many times. V gene TRBV6-1 combines with J gene TRBJ1-2; D not certain. Trimming shortened V by 6 bases and J by 0 bases, and 11 bases separated the two germline ends. The CDR3 is made up of 14 amino acids. Per germline, CDR1 MNHNS and CDR2 SASEGT. CDR3 protein: CASSRPGSNYGYTF. Written as DNA, the CDR3 is TGTGCCAGCAGCCGGCCAGGTTCTAACTATGGCTACACCTTC.